This T cell receptor (beta chain) was retrieved from a study of spatial heterogeneity in lung cancer. In the study overall: Donors were over 70 untreated early-stage non-small cell lung cancer patients. Detection consistently captured more beta-chain sequences than alpha-chain sequences.

TCRdb reprocessed the 5' RACE reads with MiXCR, giving one entry per CDR3 protein. The table includes around 110,000 distinct CDR3 sequences, about 12% detected once. Noted time point: blood at routine non-recurrence follow-up after resection. Tumor, nontumor lung or frozen PBMC supplied whole RNA, sequenced without sorting. This clonotype was seen a few times. The CDR3 has 13 amino acids. The V gene's germline CDR1 is MDHEN and CDR2 SYDVKM. Trimming left V 8 bases short and J 2 bases short, with 12 bases between. The chain is built from TRBV28 and TRBJ2-5; no reliable D call. The receptor's source is a male donor with early-stage non-small cell lung cancer. The source was PBMCs, collected at follow-up. The CDR3 DNA is TGTGCCAGCTTTTCCAGGCGGCAAGAGACCCAGTACTTC. Translating gives CASFSRRQETQYF.